Below, 15 T cell receptor beta chains from the same sample are listed, as sequenced in a study of OX40 agonist ivuxolimab in advanced cancers. Using immunoSEQ multiplex PCR, the repertoire was profiled, and TCRdb retains in-frame clones only, with some absent. The sample contains approximately 92,000 clones, about 96% of which appear only once. Here the sequenced sample was CD4+ or CD8+ T cells sorted from blood, taken in a trial of the OX40 agonist ivuxolimab. The source of these receptors is an adult with an advanced solid tumor such as melanoma, head and neck, liver or kidney cancer.

The V call is TRBV7-2, the J call TRBJ2-7; TRBD2 might be the D (6 bases). The CDR3 has 16 residues. Germline V gene data show CDR1 as SGHTA and CDR2 as FQGNSA. Trimming removed 4 bases at V and 5 bases at J, with 21 bases between. DNA for the CDR3: TGTGCCAGCAGCTGGCTTGGGGCAGGGAGGTTTGACGAGCAGTACTTC. This translates into CASSWLGAGRFDEQYF.

The genes are TRBV9 and TRBJ1-5, with 8 bases identical to TRBD1. Germline trimming cut 2 bases from V and 11 bases from J; bases unmatched to any gene: 6. Germline CDR1 is SGDLS and CDR2 is YYNGEE. This CDR3 is 13 amino acids long. CDR3 protein: CASSVGTGQTQHF. In nucleotides, the CDR3 is TGTGCCAGCAGCGTGGGGACAGGTCAAACCCAGCATTTT.

The rearrangement links TRBV19 to TRBJ1-1; no definite D call. Germline V CDR1 and CDR2: LNHDA, SQIVND (reference sequence). CDR3 size: 13 residues. V gave up 6 bases and J gave up 4 bases, with 12 bases separating them. The CDR3 DNA reads as TGTGCCAGTAGGACCGGTGGCGGCACTGAAGCTTTCTTT. It specifies CASRTGGGTEAFF. Complete variable domain (other parts from reference TRBV19 and TRBJ1-1): DGGITQSPKYLFRKEGQNVTLSCEQNLNHDAMYWYRQDPGQGLRLIYYSQIVNDFQKGDIAEGYSVSREKKESFPLTVTSAQKNPTAFYLCASRTGGGTEAFFGQGTRLTVV.

The chain employs TRBV9 and TRBJ2-1; 10 nucleotides line up with TRBD2. Unmatched junction bases numbered 2, after V lost 3 bases and J lost 2 bases. Germline V lookup: CDR1 SGDLS, CDR2 YYNGEE. This CDR3 spans 15 amino acids. The CDR3 DNA follows: TGTGCCAGCAGCGAAACTAGCGGGGCCTACAATGAGCAGTTCTTC. Its protein product is CASSETSGAYNEQFF.

This chain uses TRBV14 with TRBJ2-1, with no clear D. CDR1 is SGHDN and CDR2 is FVKESK in the germline V gene. This CDR3 contains 13 residues. V was pared by 5 bases and J by 7 bases, with 12 bases between. CDR3 amino acids: CASSWGFWNEQFF. CDR3 nucleotides: TGTGCCAGCAGCTGGGGTTTTTGGAATGAGCAGTTCTTC.

CDR3 protein: CASSLAGQDNTIYF. DNA of the CDR3: TGTGCCAGCAGCTTAGCCGGACAGGACAACACCATATATTTT. This chain uses TRBV7-9 with TRBJ1-3; 7 nucleotides align to TRBD1. The germline gives CDR1 SEHNR, CDR2 FQNEAQ (reference sequence). V shed 0 bases, J shed 7 bases, and the junction held 3 bases outside the gene matches. The CDR3 sequence is 14 residues long.

The chain uses TRBV27 and TRBJ2-3, with 11 bases fitting TRBD1. The CDR3 spans 18 residues. Unmatched junction bases numbered 13, after V lost 5 bases and J lost 3 bases. Germline CDR1 and CDR2: MNHEY and SMNVEV (reference sequence). In DNA form, the CDR3 reads TGTGCCAGCAGTGCATACCCGGACAGGGGGCAACGTACAGATACGCAGTATTTT. This codes for CASSAYPDRGQRTDTQYF.

This chain uses TRBV7-9 with TRBJ2-1; 8 nucleotides match TRBD2. Germline CDR1 SEHNR, CDR2 FQNEAQ (reference sequence). The CDR3 totals 16 residues. The J segment lost 2 bases and the V segment lost 3 bases, leaving 6 bases of the junction unmatched. DNA for the CDR3: TGTGCCAGCAGCTTCCCCGGCGGGAGGACCTACAATGAGCAGTTCTTC. Translating gives CASSFPGGRTYNEQFF.

This CDR3 is CASSLGQGGSNYGYTF. The DNA for the CDR3 is TGTGCCAGCAGTTTAGGACAGGGTGGATCCAACTATGGCTACACCTTC. The V and J genes are TRBV6-5 and TRBJ1-2; 8 nucleotides line up with TRBD1. Germline assignment: CDR1 MNHEY and CDR2 SVGAGI. The CDR3 has 16 amino acids. Germline trimming cut 4 bases from V and 2 bases from J; bases unmatched to any gene: 9.

The chain uses TRBV28 and TRBJ2-3; TRBD2 agrees at 8 bases. This CDR3 comprises 15 residues. V gave up 8 bases and J gave up 0 bases; unmatched junction bases: 7. Germline assignment: CDR1 MDHEN and CDR2 SYDVKM. DNA of the CDR3: TGTGCCAGCCTCCAGCGGGGGTGGAGCACAGATACGCAGTATTTT. It is translated as CASLQRGWSTDTQYF.

The gene calls are TRBV7-9 and TRBJ2-1, with D tentatively TRBD1 or TRBD2 (5 bases each). The CDR3 is 13 residues long. V was pared by 11 bases and J by 8 bases, with 19 bases between. Germline CDR1 is SEHNR and CDR2 is FQNEAQ (reference sequence). For the CDR3, the DNA is TGTGCCTTGCAAGGGGCGAGGGTCCATGAGCAGTTCTTC. It specifies CALQGARVHEQFF.

J is TRBJ2-1 and V is TRBV19; perhaps TRBD1 as D (5 bases). Germline V gene data show CDR1 as LNHDA and CDR2 as SQIVND (reference sequence). V lost 3 bases, J lost 3 bases, and 6 bases lay in between. The CDR3 length is 13 residues. As DNA, the CDR3 is TGTGCCAGTAGTATGACAGACTACAATGAGCAGTTCTTC. Residues: CASSMTDYNEQFF.

The chain uses TRBV6-1 and TRBJ2-1; 8 bases match TRBD1. Germline values: CDR1 MNHNS, CDR2 SASEGT. Germline trimming cut 3 bases from V and 8 bases from J; bases unmatched to any gene: 15. This CDR3 spans 17 amino acids. The CDR3 coding sequence is TGTGCCAGCAGTGAGGTCCTTTCCGGGACAGGTGTGTATGAGCAGTTCTTC. Its protein is CASSEVLSGTGVYEQFF.

This chain joins TRBV6-4 and TRBJ2-2; the match to TRBD2 covers 10 bases. Germline assignment: CDR1 MRHNA and CDR2 SNTAGT. CDR3 size: 17 residues. V shed 4 bases, J shed 5 bases, and the junction held 10 bases outside the gene matches. The CDR3 reads CASSAGPAGGQTGELFF. The CDR3 bases are TGTGCCAGCAGTGCCGGCCCAGCGGGAGGGCAGACCGGGGAGCTGTTTTTT.

The chain couples TRBV9 to TRBJ2-7, with D hard to call. The CDR3 spans 13 residues. Looked up from germline, CDR1 is SGDLS and CDR2 is YYNGEE. Deletions cut 4 bases from V and 3 bases from J, with 11 bases between. The CDR3 reads CASSPWTGYEQYF. CDR3 nucleotides: TGTGCCAGCAGCCCCTGGACGGGCTACGAGCAGTACTTC. Filled out from reference TRBV9 and TRBJ2-7, the complete variable domain reads DSGVTQTPKHLITATGQRVTLRCSPRSGDLSVYWYQQSLDQGLQFLIQYYNGEERAKGNILERFSAQQFPDLHSELNLSSLELGDSALYFCASSPWTGYEQYFGPGTRLTVT.